Sequencing of this T cell receptor beta chain was carried out in a study of T cell changes during pregnancy in multiple sclerosis. Profiling relied on immunoSEQ multiplex PCR, and the TCRdb table lists in-frame clones only, not all of them. This table has about 66,000 clones, roughly 90% appearing once. V lost 4 bases and J lost 1; bases outside the gene matches: 10. The germline V gene encodes CDR1 SGHRS and CDR2 YFSETQ. CDR3 length: 16 residues. This sample comprised CD8+ T cells from peripheral blood mononuclear cells, obtained before pregnancy. The TCR was taken from a female donor with multiple sclerosis, enrolled in a pregnancy study. This chain connects TRBV5-1 to TRBJ1-1; 7 bases are shared with TRBD1. The CDR3 protein is CASSLPRQGRNTEAFF. The CDR3 DNA reads as TGCGCCAGCAGCCTGCCTCGACAGGGAAGGAACACTGAAGCTTTCTTT.